The next 9 T cell receptor beta chains were all read from a single sample in a study of control samples from healthy donors and cancer patients. Only in-frame clones appear in the TCRdb table, and some are missing; sequencing was by immunoSEQ multiplex PCR. Here the sample spans over 110,000 clones, approximately 90% being singletons. The sequencing input was blood. These receptors originate from a woman in her 30s in good health.

This clone was counted a single time. The chain carries TRBV29-1 and TRBJ1-1; D may be TRBD1 (5 bases). The CDR3 sequence is 14 residues long. Trimming shortened V by 7 bases and J by 1 base, and 16 bases separated the two germline ends. Germline V gene lookup returns CDR1 SQVTM and CDR2 ANQGSEA. The CDR3 is CSAHPGTANTEAFF. The CDR3 DNA reads TGCAGCGCCCACCCCGGGACGGCGAACACTGAAGCTTTCTTT.

The V and J genes are TRBV18 and TRBJ1-2; D ambiguous. Germline V gene data show CDR1 as KGHSH and CDR2 as LQKENI. V dropped 2 bases and J dropped 2 bases, with 9 bases sitting between them. The CDR3 spans 14 residues. CDR3 sequence reads: CASSPVEGNYGYTF. The CDR3 DNA sequence: TGTGCCAGCTCACCAGTGGAAGGGAACTATGGCTACACCTTC.

The J gene is TRBJ1-5, the V gene TRBV3-1 (or the pseudogene TRBV3-2); TRBD1 matches 9 bases. Germline loops: CDR1 LGHDT, CDR2 YNNKEL (reference sequence). This CDR3 contains 14 residues. The junction had 0 bases not matched to a gene; V was cut back by 4 bases and J by 2 bases. The CDR3 protein is CASSRQGGNQPQHF. Here the CDR3 DNA reads TGTGCCAGCAGCCGACAGGGGGGCAATCAGCCCCAGCATTTT.

V gene TRBV2 combines with J gene TRBJ2-3, with 12 bases fitting TRBD2. The junction had 4 bases not matched to a gene; V was cut back by 6 bases and J by 6 bases. The germline CDR1 and CDR2 sequences are SNHLY and FYNNEI. This CDR3 contains 14 residues. In DNA form, the CDR3 reads TGTGCCAGCAGGCTAGCGGGAGGGCTGGATACGCAGTATTTT. Its protein product is CASRLAGGLDTQYF.

This chain uses TRBV3-1 (or the pseudogene TRBV3-2) with TRBJ2-5; TRBD2 aligns across 13 bases. This CDR3 spans 15 amino acids. Germline V gives CDR1 LGHDT, CDR2 YNNKEL (reference sequence). The J segment lost 5 bases and the V segment lost 3 bases, leaving 3 bases of the junction unmatched. Here the CDR3 DNA reads TGTGCCAGCAGCCACCGGACTAGCGGGAGCGAGACCCAGTACTTC. Amino acids: CASSHRTSGSETQYF.

The chain links TRBV11-1 to TRBJ2-5; 7 bases fit TRBD2. The germline V gene encodes CDR1 SGHAT and CDR2 FQDESV (reference sequence). Germline trimming cut 5 bases from V and 6 bases from J; bases unmatched to any gene: 12. The CDR3 runs to 15 residues. CDR3 DNA sequence: TGTGCCAGCAGCCCCGGTGACCTAGCGGAGAAGACCCAGTACTTC. Residues: CASSPGDLAEKTQYF.

The genes are TRBV7-2 and TRBJ2-2; the match to TRBD2 covers 10 bases. J gave up 6 bases and V 2 bases, and 0 bases lay outside the gene matches. Germline loops: CDR1 SGHTA, CDR2 FQGNSA. This CDR3 is built from 14 residues. The CDR3 coding sequence is TGTGCCAGCAGCTTACTAGCGGGAGCCGGGGAGCTGTTTTTT. This gives the protein CASSLLAGAGELFF.

The chain recombines TRBV29-1 with TRBJ2-5; D perhaps matches TRBD1 (6 bases). This CDR3 has 12 amino acids. V was clipped by 8 bases and J by 4 bases, with 14 bases between them. Germline CDR1 is SQVTM and CDR2 is ANQGSEA. The CDR3 loop reads CSFYRESETQYF. CDR3 bases: TGCAGCTTCTACAGGGAGTCAGAGACCCAGTACTTC.

J is TRBJ2-7 and V is TRBV27, with 10 nucleotides matching TRBD2. The ends lost 3 bases at V and 0 bases at J; junction bases unmatched: 8. There are 17 residues in the CDR3. From germline, CDR1 is MNHEY and CDR2 SMNVEV (reference sequence). CDR3 nucleotide sequence: TGTGCCAGCAGTTTTAGGGCTAGCGGGAGATTCTCCTACGAGCAGTACTTC. Its protein product is CASSFRASGRFSYEQYF.